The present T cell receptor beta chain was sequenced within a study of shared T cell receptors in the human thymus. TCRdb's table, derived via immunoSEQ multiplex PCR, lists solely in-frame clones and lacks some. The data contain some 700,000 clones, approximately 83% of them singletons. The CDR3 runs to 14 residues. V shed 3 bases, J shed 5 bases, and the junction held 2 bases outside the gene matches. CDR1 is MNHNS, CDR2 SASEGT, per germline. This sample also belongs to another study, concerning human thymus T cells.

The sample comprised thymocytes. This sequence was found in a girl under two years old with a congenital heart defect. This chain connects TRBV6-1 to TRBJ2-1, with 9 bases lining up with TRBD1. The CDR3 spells CASSDRDRDNEQFF. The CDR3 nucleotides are TGTGCCAGCAGTGATCGGGACAGGGACAATGAGCAGTTCTTC.